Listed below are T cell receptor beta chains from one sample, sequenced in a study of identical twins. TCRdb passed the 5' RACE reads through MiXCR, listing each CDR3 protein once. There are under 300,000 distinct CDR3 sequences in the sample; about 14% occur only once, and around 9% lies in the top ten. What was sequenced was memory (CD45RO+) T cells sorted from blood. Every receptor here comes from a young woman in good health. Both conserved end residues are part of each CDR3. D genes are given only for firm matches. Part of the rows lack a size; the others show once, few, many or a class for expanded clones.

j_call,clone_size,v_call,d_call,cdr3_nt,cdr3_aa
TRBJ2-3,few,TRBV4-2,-,TGTGCCAGCAGCCAAGCGGGCGGGGGCACAGATACGCAGTATTTT,CASSQAGGGTDTQYF
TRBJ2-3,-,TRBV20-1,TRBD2,TGCAGTGCTGAAGCGGGGGGGCCAGATACGCAGTATTTT,CSAEAGGPDTQYF
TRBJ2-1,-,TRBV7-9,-,TGTGCCAGCAGCGTAACACAGGGGGGGAATGAGCAGTTCTTC,CASSVTQGGNEQFF
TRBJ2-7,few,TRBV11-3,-,TGTGCCAGCAGCTTATCATCAGGCGTTACCTACGAGCAGTACTTC,CASSLSSGVTYEQYF
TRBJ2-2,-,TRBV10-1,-,TGCGCCAGCAGCCCCGTTCTCACCGGGGAGCTGTTTTTT,CASSPVLTGELFF
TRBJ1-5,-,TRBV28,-,TGTGCCAGCAGTTTCTTAATCAGGGTAGGGGCAGGCAATCAGCCCCAGCATTTT,CASSFLIRVGAGNQPQHF
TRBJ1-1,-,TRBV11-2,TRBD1,TGTGCCAGCAACACGGGGCGCGGGGACAGCATGAACACTGAAGCTTTCTTT,CASNTGRGDSMNTEAFF
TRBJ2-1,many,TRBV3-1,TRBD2,TGTGCCAGCAGCCAAGTTTTTGACCCGGGACTAGCACATGAGCAGTTCTTC,CASSQVFDPGLAHEQFF
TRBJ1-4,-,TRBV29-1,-,TGCAGCGTCGTTAACCAGGACAGAAAAAAACTGTTTTTT,CSVVNQDRKKLFF
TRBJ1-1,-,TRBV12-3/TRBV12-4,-,TGTGCCAGCAGTTCCCATCAGGGGAGGGCTGAAGCTTTCTTT,CASSSHQGRAEAFF
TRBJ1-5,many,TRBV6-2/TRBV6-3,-,TGTGCCAGCATCAACGACGGAAATCAGCCCCAGCATTTT,CASINDGNQPQHF
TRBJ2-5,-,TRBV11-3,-,TGTGCCAGCAGCTCCCGGGTGGCGGAGACCCAGTACTTC,CASSSRVAETQYF
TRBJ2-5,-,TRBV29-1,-,TGCAGCGTTGGGCGGGCCTTACAAGAGACCCAGTACTTC,CSVGRALQETQYF
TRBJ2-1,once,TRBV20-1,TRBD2,TGCAGTGCTAGACCCGCCGGACTAGCGGGAGGTAGTGAGCAGTTCTTC,CSARPAGLAGGSEQFF
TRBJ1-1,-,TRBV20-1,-,TGCAGTGCAATGGGACACACTAACACTGAAGCTTTCTTT,CSAMGHTNTEAFF
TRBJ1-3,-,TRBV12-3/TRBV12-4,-,TGTGCCAGCAGTTTTAGCCAGGGGGGAAACACCATATATTTT,CASSFSQGGNTIYF
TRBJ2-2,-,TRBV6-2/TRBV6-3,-,TGTGCCAGCAGTTACTCGATAAAACAGGGAAGCAGGCCCACTCGGGAGCTGTTTTTT,CASSYSIKQGSRPTRELFF
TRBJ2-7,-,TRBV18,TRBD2,TGTGCCAGCTCACCTGGGACTAGTCATTACGAGCAGTACTTC,CASSPGTSHYEQYF
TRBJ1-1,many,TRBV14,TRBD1,TGTGCCAGCAGCCCGGGGAGGGGGCGCATGAACACTGAAGCTTTCTTT,CASSPGRGRMNTEAFF
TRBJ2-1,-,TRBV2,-,TGTGCCAGCGCCCGACTAGAGCCAGGGGAGCAGTTCTTC,CASARLEPGEQFF
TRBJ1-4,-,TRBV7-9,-,TGTGCCAGCAGCTTGATCGGGACACAGAATGAAAAACTGTTTTTT,CASSLIGTQNEKLFF
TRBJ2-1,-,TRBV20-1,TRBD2,TGCAGTGCTCGGAGACTAGCGGGGGGCTCCTACAATGAGCAGTTCTTC,CSARRLAGGSYNEQFF
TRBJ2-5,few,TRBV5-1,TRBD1,TGCGCCAGCAGCTTGTCCGGGACAGGGGAGGAGACCCAGTACTTC,CASSLSGTGEETQYF
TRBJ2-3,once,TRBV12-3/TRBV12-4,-,TGTGCCAGCGCCGGGGTTACGGGATCAGATACGCAGTATTTT,CASAGVTGSDTQYF
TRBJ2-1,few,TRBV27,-,TGTGCCAGCAGTTTATCTCTCAATGAGCAGTTCTTC,CASSLSLNEQFF
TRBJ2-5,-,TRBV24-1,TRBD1,TGTGCCACCAGTGCCAAAGGGACAGGGGGCGAGACCCAGTACTTC,CATSAKGTGGETQYF
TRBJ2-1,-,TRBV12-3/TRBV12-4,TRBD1,TGTGCCAGCAGTTCAGGCGCCGCGGACAGGGAGCAGTTCTTC,CASSSGAADREQFF
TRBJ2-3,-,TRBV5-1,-,TGCGCCAGCAGCGGAGTAGTGGGCACAGATACGCAGTATTTT,CASSGVVGTDTQYF
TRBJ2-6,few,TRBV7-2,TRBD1,TGTGCCAGCAGCGTAGGACAGGGGGCGTCTGGGGCCAACGTCCTGACTTTC,CASSVGQGASGANVLTF
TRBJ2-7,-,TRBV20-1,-,TGCAGTGCTAGAGTCGGCGTTGGATCCGGATACGAGCAGTACTTC,CSARVGVGSGYEQYF